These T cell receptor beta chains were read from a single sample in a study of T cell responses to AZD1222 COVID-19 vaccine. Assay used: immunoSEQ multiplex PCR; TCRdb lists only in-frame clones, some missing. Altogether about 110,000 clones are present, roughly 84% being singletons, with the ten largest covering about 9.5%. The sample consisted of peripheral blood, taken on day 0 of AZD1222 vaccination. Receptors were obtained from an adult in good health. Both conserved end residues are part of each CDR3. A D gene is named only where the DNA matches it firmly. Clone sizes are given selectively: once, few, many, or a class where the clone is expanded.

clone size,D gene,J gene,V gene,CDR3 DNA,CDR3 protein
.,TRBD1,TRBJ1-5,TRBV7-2,TGTGCCAGCAGCCCTACCTTGGGACAGAAAGAAGCCCAGCATTTT,CASSPTLGQKEAQHF
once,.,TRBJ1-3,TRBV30,TGTGCCTGGAGTGTAGACACCTTCTCTGGAAACACCATATATTTT,CAWSVDTFSGNTIYF
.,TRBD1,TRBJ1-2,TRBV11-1,TGTGCCAGCAGCCCAGGGGGGACTAACTATGGCTACACCTTC,CASSPGGTNYGYTF
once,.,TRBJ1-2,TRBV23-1,TGCGCCAGCAGTCAACCTCCGGGGGGGTGTCGGTATGGCTACACCTTC,CASSQPPGGCRYGYTF
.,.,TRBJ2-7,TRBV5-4,TGTGCCAGCAGCCGGTTCGAGGAGACCCCCTACGAGCAGTACTTC,CASSRFEETPYEQYF
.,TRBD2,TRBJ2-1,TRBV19,TGTGCCAGTAGTATCCCTAGCGGTTACTCCTACAATGAGCAGTTCTTC,CASSIPSGYSYNEQFF
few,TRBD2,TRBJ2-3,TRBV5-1,TGCGCCAGCAGCTTGAGCCTAGCGGGATCCACAGATACGCAGTATTTT,CASSLSLAGSTDTQYF
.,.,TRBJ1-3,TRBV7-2,TGTGCCAGCAGCTTAGCGGGCCCGATCTCTGGAAACACCATATATTTT,CASSLAGPISGNTIYF
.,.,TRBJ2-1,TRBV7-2,TGTGCCAGCAGACCAGGGCAGGGAACCTACAATGAGCAGTTCTTC,CASRPGQGTYNEQFF
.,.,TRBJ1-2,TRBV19,TGTGCCAGTAGTTTGCAACAGGGTGGTCATGGCTACACCTTC,CASSLQQGGHGYTF
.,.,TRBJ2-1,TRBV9,TGTGCCAGCAGCGTATCTTGGGGAGGCGGAGTTTCCTACAATGAGCAGTTCTTC,CASSVSWGGGVSYNEQFF
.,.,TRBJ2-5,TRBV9,TGTGCCAGCAGCGTAGATCCGGTGTCGGGCGGACAAGAGACCCAGTACTTC,CASSVDPVSGGQETQYF
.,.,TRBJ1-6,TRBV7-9,TGTGCCAGCAGTAATAGTGATTCACCCCTCCACTTT,CASSNSDSPLHF
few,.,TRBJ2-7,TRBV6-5,TGTGCCAGCAGTTACCATGACAGAGCCTACGAGCAGTACTTC,CASSYHDRAYEQYF
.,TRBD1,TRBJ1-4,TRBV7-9,TGTGCCAGCAGCCGGGGACAGGCTTATGAAAAACTGTTTTTT,CASSRGQAYEKLFF
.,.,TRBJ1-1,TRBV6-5,TGTGCCAGCAGTTACCCGAAGTCTGAAGCTTTCTTT,CASSYPKSEAFF
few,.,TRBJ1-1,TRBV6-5,TGTGCCAGCAGTTTACAGGAGAACACTGAAGCTTTCTTT,CASSLQENTEAFF
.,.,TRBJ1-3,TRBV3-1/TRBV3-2,TGTGCCAGCAGTCTTTCCTCCCCCGGAAACACCATATATTTT,CASSLSSPGNTIYF
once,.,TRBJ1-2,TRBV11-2,TGTGCCAGCAGCTTAGATACGGGTTTGTTCTATGGCTACACCTTC,CASSLDTGLFYGYTF
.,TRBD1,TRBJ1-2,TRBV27,TGTGCCAGCAGTCTTAACTTCGACAGGGTGGGCTATGGCTACACCTTC,CASSLNFDRVGYGYTF
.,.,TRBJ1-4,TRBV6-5,TGTGCCAGCAGTCCCGACATGGAGGGAAAACTGTTTTTT,CASSPDMEGKLFF
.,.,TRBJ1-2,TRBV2,TGTGCCAGCAGTGAAAGCAGCACTAACTATGGCTACACCTTC,CASSESSTNYGYTF
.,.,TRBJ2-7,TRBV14,TGTGCCAGCAGCCTCACAGGGCCGGGGGAGCAGTACTTC,CASSLTGPGEQYF
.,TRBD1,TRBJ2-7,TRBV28,TGTGCCAGCAGTATCCACAGGGGTAGTAACTACGAGCAGTACTTC,CASSIHRGSNYEQYF
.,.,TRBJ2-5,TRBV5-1,TGCGCCAGCAGCTTGACCGGGGAAGAGACCCAGTACTTC,CASSLTGEETQYF
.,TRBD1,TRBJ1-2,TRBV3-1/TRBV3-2,TGTGCCAGCAGCCAGTGGACAGGGGACTCCACCATCTATGGCTACACCTTC,CASSQWTGDSTIYGYTF
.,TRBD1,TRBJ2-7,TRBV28,TGTGCCAGCGGGCTGGGGACAGCCACCTCCTACGAGCAGTACTTC,CASGLGTATSYEQYF
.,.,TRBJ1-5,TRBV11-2,TGTGCCAGCAGCTTAGAGGGGGCGAATCAGCCCCAGCATTTT,CASSLEGANQPQHF
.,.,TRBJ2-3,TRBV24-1,TGTGCCACCAGTGATTTTCCGGGACGAAAGCTCGGCACAGATACGCAGTATTTT,CATSDFPGRKLGTDTQYF
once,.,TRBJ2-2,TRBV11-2,TGTGCCAGCAGCCAGTCGGTTTCCGGGGAGCTGTTTTTT,CASSQSVSGELFF
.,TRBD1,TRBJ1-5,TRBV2,TGTGCCAGCAGCACCGGGACAGGGGGCTTGCAGCCCCAGCATTTT,CASSTGTGGLQPQHF